These 9 T cell receptor beta chains were sequenced from one sample in a study of OX40 agonist ivuxolimab in advanced cancers. Clones were sequenced by immunoSEQ multiplex PCR, and TCRdb holds only the in-frame ones, with some missing. This table holds approximately 74,000 clones, 90% to 95% found once. The source was CD4+ or CD8+ T cells sorted from blood, collected in a trial of the OX40 agonist ivuxolimab. These receptors were obtained from an adult with an advanced solid tumor such as melanoma, head and neck, liver or kidney cancer.

This chain uses TRBV15 with TRBJ1-5; a weak D match, TRBD1 (5 bases). Trimming removed 0 bases at V and 5 bases at J, with 5 bases between. The CDR3 extends over 13 amino acids. Looked up from germline, CDR1 is LNHNV and CDR2 is YYDKDF (reference sequence). Here the CDR3 DNA reads TGTGCCACCAGCAGAGAAGGGGATCAGCCCCAGCATTTT. Protein product: CATSREGDQPQHF.

This chain uses TRBV7-2 with TRBJ2-7; possible D gene TRBD1, 6 bases. The germline CDR1 and CDR2 sequences are SGHTA and FQGNSA. V was cut by 5 bases and J by 1 base, with 12 bases left in between. The CDR3 covers 14 residues. The CDR3 region is CASSPTGISYEQYF. CDR3 DNA: TGTGCCAGCAGCCCTACAGGGATTTCCTACGAGCAGTACTTC.

This clone was counted once. Here the CDR3 DNA reads TGTGCCTGGAGTGTACCGGGTTCCGATACGCAGTATTTT. Translating it yields CAWSVPGSDTQYF. The V gene is TRBV30, the J gene TRBJ2-3; D not certain. CDR1 and CDR2 (germline): GTSNPN, SVGIG (reference sequence). The length of the CDR3 is 13 residues. V lost 0 bases, J lost 6 bases, and 10 bases lay in between.

The rearrangement uses TRBV6-6 and TRBJ1-1, with D unresolved. The CDR3 runs 13 residues. The ends were cut back, 2 bases at V and 0 bases at J, with 4 bases in the middle. Germline V CDR1 and CDR2: MNHNY, SVGAGI (reference sequence). The CDR3 is CASSYSVNTEAFF. In nucleotides, the CDR3 is TGTGCCAGCAGTTACAGCGTGAACACTGAAGCTTTCTTT.

The chain is built from TRBV6-6 and TRBJ1-1; TRBD1 might be the D (6 bases). Trimming shortened V by 0 bases and J by 10 bases, and 15 bases separated the two germline ends. CDR3 length equals 14 residues. CDR1 is MNHNY and CDR2 is SVGAGI in the germline V gene (reference sequence). CDR3 region: CASSYSRGEGVAFF. CDR3 nucleotide sequence: TGTGCCAGCAGTTACTCGAGGGGGGAAGGAGTAGCTTTCTTT.

The chain recombines TRBV4-2 with TRBJ1-1, with D tentatively TRBD1 (5 bases). Trimming cost V 4 bases and J 3 bases, with 12 bases left between them. Germline assignment: CDR1 LGHNA and CDR2 YNFKEQ. The CDR3 contains 14 residues. This CDR3 is CASSPGRDDTEAFF. The CDR3 bases are TGTGCCAGCAGCCCGGGAAGGGACGACACTGAAGCTTTCTTT.

The genes are TRBV27 and TRBJ1-5; D not resolved. V lost 9 bases to trimming and J lost 4 bases, with 16 bases between them. The CDR3 is 14 amino acids. Germline CDR1 reads MNHEY; CDR2 reads SMNVEV (reference sequence). CDR3 in DNA: TGTGCCAGGCGGGCGCAGGAGACGAATCAGCCCCAGCATTTT. It specifies CARRAQETNQPQHF.

This clone was recorded only once. The CDR3 DNA follows: TGTGCCAGCAGCTTAGACCCGACACCTTATGGCTACACCTTC. It specifies CASSLDPTPYGYTF. The rearrangement uses TRBV7-9 and TRBJ1-2; no reliable D call. V lost 1 base and J 5 bases, leaving 11 bases between the germline ends. The CDR3 sequence is 14 residues long. In germline, CDR1 is SEHNR, CDR2 FQNEAQ (reference sequence).

The V and J genes are TRBV6-4 and TRBJ1-2; D is ambiguous. This CDR3 comprises 14 residues. Germline CDR1 MRHNA, CDR2 SNTAGT. Trimming cost V 7 bases and J 0 bases, with 12 bases left between them. The CDR3, as DNA: TGTGCCAGCAAACCCGGCCCTGCTAACTATGGCTACACCTTC. It specifies CASKPGPANYGYTF.